The 20 T cell receptor beta chains below all came from one sample that was sequenced in a study of cytomegalovirus exposure and HLA in healthy donors. PCR employed 60 Vbeta and 13 Jbeta primers. This table comes from immunoSEQ multiplex PCR, and its TCRdb copy is limited to in-frame clones, with some not included. The sample yields 200,000 to 250,000 clones, about 80% seen once. Sequencing input: PBMCs. The receptors come from a woman aged 55-69 years in good health and CMV-seropositive.

The chain couples TRBV7-8 to TRBJ1-2; D is unclear. Trimming took 5 bases from V and 14 from J, leaving 21 bases between them. The CDR3 consists of 13 residues. CDR1 and CDR2 (germline): SGHVS, FQNEAQ. CDR3 in amino acids: CASSPRSRDISTF. The CDR3 DNA sequence: TGTGCCAGCAGCCCCCGATCCCGGGATATAAGTACCTTC.

This rearrangement joins TRBV18 to TRBJ2-7; TRBD1 is a possible D gene (5 bases). Deletions cut 3 bases from V and 1 base from J, with 13 bases between. The CDR3 has 15 residues. Germline V gives CDR1 KGHSH, CDR2 LQKENI. The CDR3 region is CASSPYSDTSYEQYF. The CDR3 region has the DNA TGTGCCAGCTCACCGTACTCGGACACTTCCTACGAGCAGTACTTC.

The V and J genes are TRBV6-5 and TRBJ2-7; the match to TRBD2 covers 10 bases. Per germline, CDR1 MNHEY and CDR2 SVGAGI. The trim removed 6 bases at V and 3 bases at J, leaving 5 bases unmatched. The CDR3 covers 14 residues. The CDR3 is CASSGLAEGYEQYF. The CDR3 DNA is TGTGCCAGCAGCGGACTAGCGGAGGGCTACGAGCAGTACTTC.

The CDR3 DNA sequence: TGTGCCAGCAGCTCCATGCGGGTGTATAATTCACCCCTCCACTTT. It encodes CASSSMRVYNSPLHF. The V gene is TRBV7-2, the J gene TRBJ1-6; D remains unclear. Germline values: CDR1 SGHTA, CDR2 FQGNSA. Trimming took off 4 bases at V and 4 bases at J, with 11 bases between the two ends. This CDR3 comprises 15 residues.

This clone was counted only a few times. This chain connects TRBV30 to TRBJ1-4; a weak D match, TRBD1 (6 bases). The CDR3 runs 12 residues. V was shortened by 5 bases and J by 4 bases, with 8 bases between the two germline ends. From germline, CDR1 is GTSNPN and CDR2 SVGIG (reference sequence). The CDR3 reads CAWGQNNEKLFF. DNA of the CDR3: TGTGCCTGGGGACAGAATAATGAAAAACTGTTTTTT. The full variable domain, its missing parts supplied by reference TRBV30 and TRBJ1-4, is SQTIHQWPATLVQPVGSPLSLECTVEGTSNPNLYWYRQAAGRGLQLLFYSVGIGQISSEVPQNLSASRPQDRQFILSSKKLLLSDSGFYLCAWGQNNEKLFFGSGTQLSVL.

CDR3 sequence (DNA): TGCGCCAGCAGCCAAGGGACTAAACTTTTTGATGAGCAGTTCTTC. Protein: CASSQGTKLFDEQFF. The chain carries TRBV4-3 and TRBJ2-1; D may be TRBD2 (6 bases). From germline, CDR1 is LGHNA and CDR2 YSLEER. V was trimmed by 1 base and J by 8 bases, leaving 15 bases between them. This CDR3 has 15 amino acids.

The CDR3 loop reads CASSLKGRGQPQHF. The DNA of the CDR3 is TGTGCCAGCAGCTTGAAGGGGAGGGGTCAGCCCCAGCATTTT. The chain employs TRBV5-6 and TRBJ1-5, with a weak D call TRBD1 (5 bases). There are 14 residues in the CDR3. Germline V gives CDR1 SGHDT, CDR2 YYEEEE. V dropped 1 base and J dropped 6 bases, with 11 bases sitting between them. The full variable domain, rest sourced from reference TRBV5-6 and TRBJ1-5, is DAGVTQSPTHLIKTRGQQVTLRCSPKSGHDTVSWYQQALGQGPQFIFQYYEEEERQRGNFPDRFSGHQFPNYSSELNVNALLLGDSALYLCASSLKGRGQPQHFGDGTRLSIL.

The V and J genes are TRBV7-2 and TRBJ1-1, with no clear D. The CDR3 runs 13 residues. Germline V CDR1 and CDR2: SGHTA, FQGNSA. The V end lost 1 base, the J end lost 9 bases, and 12 bases lay between the germline ends. CDR3 coding DNA: TGTGCCAGCAGCTTAGAGCGCCAAGAAAAAGCTTTCTTT. Translation: CASSLERQEKAFF. Looking up the rest from reference TRBV7-2 and TRBJ1-1 gives the full variable domain: GAGVSQSPSNKVTEKGKDVELRCDPISGHTALYWYRQSLGQGLEFLIYFQGNSAPDKSGLPSDRFSAERTGGSVSTLTIQRTQQEDSAVYLCASSLERQEKAFFGQGTRLTVV.

The genes are TRBV4-2 and TRBJ2-5; 10 bases line up with TRBD2. The CDR3 extends over 15 amino acids. J gave up 4 bases and V 1 base, and 3 bases lay outside the gene matches. Germline CDR1 and CDR2: LGHNA and YNFKEQ. The CDR3 DNA follows: TGTGCCAGCAGCCAAGGCCTAGCGGGAGTAGAGACCCAGTACTTC. It specifies CASSQGLAGVETQYF.

The chain recombines TRBV6-5 with TRBJ1-2, with D perhaps TRBD1 (6 bases). From germline, CDR1 is MNHEY and CDR2 SVGAGI. The CDR3 is made up of 15 amino acids. Trimming removed 5 bases from V and 5 bases from J, with 18 bases in between. The CDR3 region is CASSNSNRAGYGYTF. As DNA, the CDR3 is TGTGCCAGCAGTAACAGTAACAGGGCTGGGTATGGCTACACCTTC.

This clone was found once. The chain links TRBV28 to TRBJ1-1; the match to TRBD1 covers 11 bases. This CDR3 is 14 amino acids long. Germline V gives CDR1 MDHEN, CDR2 SYDVKM. The V and J ends lost 11 bases and 5 bases, in that order; junction bases with no gene match: 10. CDR3 DNA sequence: TGTGCCGCACCGGGACAGGGGGTAGGGACTGAAGCTTTCTTT. Its protein is CAAPGQGVGTEAFF.

V usage is TRBV6-6 and J usage is TRBJ1-4; D remains unclear. Trimming cost V 2 bases and J 6 bases, with 10 bases left between them. Germline V gene data show CDR1 as MNHNY and CDR2 as SVGAGI (reference sequence). The CDR3 has 14 residues. In nucleotides, the CDR3 is TGTGCCAGCAGTTACAAGTGGTCGGATGAAAAACTGTTTTTT. Translated: CASSYKWSDEKLFF.

The sample holds a few counts of this clone. The V gene is TRBV27, the J gene TRBJ2-3; tentatively, D is TRBD2 (6 bases). This CDR3 has 16 residues. Germline CDR1 and CDR2: MNHEY and SMNVEV (reference sequence). V was pared by 4 bases and J by 1 base, with 15 bases between. CDR3 in amino acids: CASSSLRQRGTDTQYF. Written as DNA, the CDR3 is TGTGCCAGCAGTTCTCTTCGACAGCGGGGCACAGATACGCAGTATTTT.

The genes are TRBV14 and TRBJ2-3; no clear D. This CDR3 is built from 12 residues. Trimming removed 5 bases from V and 0 bases from J, with 3 bases in between. Per the germline V gene, CDR1 is SGHDN and CDR2 is FVKESK. The CDR3 DNA sequence: TGTGCCAGCAGCTCTAGCACAGATACGCAGTATTTT. Its protein product is CASSSSTDTQYF.

V usage is TRBV18 and J usage is TRBJ2-5; the match to TRBD1 covers 9 bases. The CDR3 extends over 14 amino acids. Germline-derived CDR1 and CDR2 are KGHSH and LQKENI. J lost 5 bases, V lost 3 bases, and 4 bases had no gene match. Here the CDR3 reads CASSPTGGMETQYF. CDR3 DNA sequence: TGTGCCAGCTCACCGACAGGGGGAATGGAGACCCAGTACTTC.

The rearrangement joins TRBV9 to TRBJ1-5; no clear D gene. V gave up 4 bases and J gave up 0 bases, with 14 bases separating them. This CDR3 is 16 amino acids long. Germline CDR1 SGDLS, CDR2 YYNGEE. The CDR3 loop reads CASSLRGRFSNQPQHF. CDR3 nucleotide sequence: TGTGCCAGCAGCCTCCGAGGGAGATTTAGCAATCAGCCCCAGCATTTT.

V usage is TRBV9 and J usage is TRBJ2-2; no definite D call. Trimming took off 4 bases at V and 7 bases at J, with 8 bases between the two ends. The germline V gene encodes CDR1 SGDLS and CDR2 YYNGEE. The CDR3 spans 12 residues. The CDR3 reads CASSLVVGELFF. Written as DNA, the CDR3 is TGTGCCAGCAGCTTAGTAGTCGGGGAGCTGTTTTTT.

This clone has more than one count but fewer than ten. The chain carries TRBV5-1 and TRBJ2-7, with D possibly matching TRBD1 (6 bases). Germline values: CDR1 SGHRS, CDR2 YFSETQ. V was trimmed by 3 bases and J by 8 bases, leaving 15 bases between them. The CDR3 spans 13 residues. CDR3 loop: CASSSTVDRKQYF. The CDR3 DNA follows: TGCGCCAGCAGCTCCACCGTGGACAGAAAGCAGTACTTC.

Regarding this clone: Distinct nucleotide sequences in the sample also encode this CDR3. This sequence joins TRBV5-1 and TRBJ1-1; TRBD1 is a possible D gene (6 bases). Trimming removed 0 bases from V and 2 bases from J, with 8 bases in between. The CDR3 covers 14 residues. Germline CDR1 and CDR2: SGHRS and YFSETQ. The CDR3 nucleotides read TGCGCCAGCAGCTTGGACAGGGCAAACACTGAAGCTTTCTTT. This gives the protein CASSLDRANTEAFF.

This clone was recorded once. The chain is built from TRBV15 and TRBJ2-5; no clear D gene. Trimming shortened V by 1 base and J by 2 bases, and 8 bases separated the two germline ends. This CDR3 spans 14 amino acids. CDR1 LNHNV and CDR2 YYDKDF come from the germline V gene (reference sequence). This CDR3 is CATSRVGRQETQYF. The DNA of the CDR3 is TGTGCCACCAGCAGAGTGGGCCGGCAAGAGACCCAGTACTTC.